Below are 19 T cell receptor beta chains sequenced from a single sample in a study of post-analysis software for immune sequencing data. Study observations and caveats: Five TRBV segments appeared more often in patients than in controls, and TRBV5-6, TRBV5-1 and TRBV20-1 were among these.

No antigen is known for these receptors. Researchers reported that TCR beta cDNA libraries carried unique molecular identifiers. TCRdb re-analysed the PCR reads in MiXCR, keeping a single row per CDR3 protein. This table holds about 200,000 distinct CDR3 sequences, 29% found once. The specimen sequenced was blood. The receptors come from a girl younger than 18 with multiple sclerosis.

This clonotype was counted a few times. This chain joins TRBV3-1 and TRBJ1-2, with a weak D call TRBD1 (6 bases). CDR1 is LGHDT and CDR2 is YNNKEL in the germline V gene (reference sequence). V was pared by 4 bases and J by 2 bases, with 17 bases between. This CDR3 is built from 16 residues. CDR3 protein: CASSLLPGEGNYGYTF. The CDR3 DNA reads as TGTGCCAGCAGCCTCCTCCCAGGGGAAGGGAACTATGGCTACACCTTC. The whole variable domain, remainder taken from reference TRBV3-1 and TRBJ1-2, is DTAVSQTPKYLVTQMGNDKSIKCEQNLGHDTMYWYKQDSKKFLKIMFSYNNKELIINETVPNRFSPKSPDKAHLNLHINSLELGDSAVYFCASSLLPGEGNYGYTFGSGTRLTVV.

The chain has TRBV5-1 and TRBJ2-2; TRBD1 agrees at 8 bases. This CDR3 region has 15 residues. Germline CDR1 SGHRS, CDR2 YFSETQ. Trimming removed 6 bases from V and 0 bases from J; junction bases left unmatched: 4. The CDR3 here is CASNQTGANTGELFF. The DNA of the CDR3 is TGCGCCAGCAACCAGACAGGGGCGAACACCGGGGAGCTGTTTTTT.

CDR3 in DNA: TGTGCCAGCAGCTTGGTGGACAGGGACGCGTCCTACGAGCAGTACTTC. Its translation is CASSLVDRDASYEQYF. The J gene is TRBJ2-7, the V gene TRBV7-6, with 8 positions matching TRBD1. This CDR3 is built from 16 residues. J lost 1 base, V lost 3 bases, and 8 bases had no gene match. CDR1 and CDR2 from the germline V gene are SGHVS and FNYEAQ.

V and J are TRBV7-3 and TRBJ2-3; D is possibly TRBD1 or TRBD2 (5 bases each). The ends were cut back, 5 bases at V and 4 bases at J, with 16 bases in the middle. In germline, CDR1 is SGHTA, CDR2 FQGTGA. The CDR3 extends over 15 amino acids. In DNA, the CDR3 is TGTGCCAGCAGCCCTATTGGGGGTACCGCAGATACGCAGTATTTT. This encodes CASSPIGGTADTQYF.

This clonotype was seen many times. The rearrangement joins TRBV28 to TRBJ2-7; TRBD2 matches 12 bases. The CDR3 loop spans 14 amino acids. V lost 6 bases, J lost 6 bases, and 6 bases stayed unmatched. Germline V gene sequence: CDR1 MDHEN, CDR2 SYDVKM. The CDR3 is CASSRLAGVLEQYF. CDR3 nucleotides: TGTGCCAGCAGCCGACTAGCGGGAGTACTCGAGCAGTACTTC.

This chain connects TRBV7-8 to TRBJ2-5, with D tentatively TRBD1 (6 bases). The CDR3 extends over 14 amino acids. Germline V gene lookup returns CDR1 SGHVS and CDR2 FQNEAQ. The germline V and J ends were trimmed by 4 bases and 5 bases, with 14 bases remaining between them. Here the CDR3 reads CASSCYRVGETQYF. The CDR3 coding sequence is TGTGCCAGCAGCTGTTACAGGGTAGGGGAGACCCAGTACTTC.

This clonotype was recorded many times. The V call is TRBV12-3 or TRBV12-4, the J call TRBJ2-7; 10 positions agree with TRBD2. The CDR3 spans 15 residues. Trimming removed 8 bases from V and 7 bases from J; junction bases left unmatched: 14. The CDR3 DNA follows: TGTGCCAGCGCGGTTCGGACTAGCGGTTGGGAGGAGCAGTACTTC. This sequence encodes CASAVRTSGWEEQYF.

The table lists this clonotype with a few counts. The genes are TRBV6-1 and TRBJ2-7; D unresolved. The V gene's germline CDR1 is MNHNS and CDR2 SASEGT. Trimming cost V 3 bases and J 3 bases, with 6 bases left between them. This CDR3 comprises 12 residues. CDR3 protein: CASSDYGYEQYF. CDR3 in DNA: TGTGCCAGCAGTGATTATGGCTACGAGCAGTACTTC.

J is TRBJ2-7 and V is TRBV4-2; 9 positions match TRBD2. From germline, CDR1 is LGHNA and CDR2 YNFKEQ. The V gene end was trimmed by 0 bases and the J gene end by 2 bases; junction bases not matched to a gene: 5. The CDR3 totals 16 residues. CDR3 DNA: TGTGCCAGCAGCCAAGAACCTAGCGGGGTAGCCTACGAGCAGTACTTC. Translating it yields CASSQEPSGVAYEQYF.

The rearrangement uses TRBV5-4 and TRBJ1-2; no clear D. Per the germline V gene, CDR1 is SGHNT and CDR2 is YYREEE (reference sequence). The CDR3 is made up of 10 amino acids. V was shortened by 8 bases and J by 9 bases, with 11 bases between the two germline ends. CDR3 nucleotides: TGTGCCAGAGACCTCCGGAGCTACACCTTC. It specifies CARDLRSYTF. The full variable domain, with the rest looked up from reference TRBV5-4 and TRBJ1-2, is ETGVTQSPTHLIKTRGQQVTLRCSSQSGHNTVSWYQQALGQGPQFIFQYYREEENGRGNFPPRFSGLQFPNYSSELNVNALELDDSALYLCARDLRSYTFGSGTRLTVV.

The rearrangement links TRBV2 to TRBJ1-1; D is unresolved. CDR1 and CDR2 from the germline V gene are SNHLY and FYNNEI. The germline V and J ends were trimmed by 5 bases and 1 base, with 11 bases remaining between them. This CDR3 has 14 residues. The chain's CDR3 is CASSRASSNTEAFF. Here the CDR3 DNA reads TGTGCCAGCAGTAGGGCGTCCTCGAACACTGAAGCTTTCTTT.

On this clonotype itself: This may come from a read error, since a much larger clone is one base off. The CDR3 protein is CASSPSIGGRGTQYF. DNA of the CDR3: TGCGCCAGCAGCCCGTCGATCGGAGGGAGAGGGACCCAGTACTTC. This chain uses TRBV5-1 with TRBJ2-7, with TRBD2 as a possible D gene (6 bases). The J call may be mistaken, given a closer DNA end match to TRBJ2-5. The CDR3 contains 15 residues. The germline gives CDR1 SGHRS, CDR2 YFSETQ.

The sample holds many counts of this clonotype. The CDR3, as DNA: TGCAGCGGTCTTACTAGCGGACTCACAGATACGCAGTATTTT. It encodes CSGLTSGLTDTQYF. The chain carries TRBV29-1 and TRBJ2-3; 8 nucleotides align to TRBD2. Germline V gene sequence: CDR1 SQVTM, CDR2 ANQGSEA. The CDR3 is made up of 14 amino acids. Trimming removed 7 bases from V and 2 bases from J; junction bases left unmatched: 8.

This clonotype came up many times. The V and J genes are TRBV12-3 or TRBV12-4 and TRBJ2-3; TRBD2 agrees at 9 bases. The CDR3 runs 16 residues. J gave up 0 bases and V 6 bases, and 7 bases lay outside the gene matches. Written as DNA, the CDR3 is TGTGCCAGCAGCTATAGCGGGGGACATAGCACAGATACGCAGTATTTT. It specifies CASSYSGGHSTDTQYF.

A word on this clonotype: Being one base from a much bigger clone, this may be a read error. The chain carries TRBV6-6 and TRBJ2-1; maybe TRBD2 (5 bases). Germline lookup yields CDR1 MNHNY and CDR2 SVGAGI (reference sequence). The CDR3 contains 15 residues. The CDR3 sequence is CVSTGSESSYNEQFF. CDR3 nucleotides: TGTGTCAGCACGGGGTCGGAGAGCTCCTACAATGAGCAGTTCTTC.

Note on this clonotype: With a much larger clone just one base away, this may be a read error. The V call is TRBV7-9, the J call TRBJ2-1; D remains ambiguous. The CDR3 is 13 amino acids. CDR1 is SEHNR, CDR2 FQNEAQ, per germline (reference sequence). CDR3 region: CTSSSDWSDEQFF. The CDR3 coding sequence is TGTACCAGCAGCTCAGACTGGAGCGATGAGCAGTTCTTC.

This clonotype was found a few times. This chain links TRBV4-1 with TRBJ1-4; 11 bases align to TRBD1. Germline V gene lookup returns CDR1 MGHRA and CDR2 YSYEKL. CDR3 size: 17 residues. Trimming took 2 bases from V and 7 from J; bases not matched to a gene: 9. The CDR3 DNA is TGCGCCAGCAGCCAAATCGGGACAGGGGGAGAATCTGAAAAACTGTTTTTT. It translates to CASSQIGTGGESEKLFF.

This clonotype occurred many times. This chain's CDR3 is CAISARGGSATDTQYF. CDR3 sequence (DNA): TGTGCCATCAGTGCTCGAGGCGGGAGCGCAACAGATACGCAGTATTTT. The chain carries TRBV10-3 and TRBJ2-3; 7 bases align to TRBD2. The CDR3 is 16 amino acids. With V trimmed by 4 bases and J by 3 bases, 10 bases remained unmatched. Per the germline V gene, CDR1 is ENHRY and CDR2 is SYGVKD.

The V gene is TRBV28, the J gene TRBJ2-1; D not resolved. V lost 7 bases to trimming and J lost 1 base, with 8 bases between them. CDR1 is MDHEN, CDR2 SYDVKM, per germline. There are 13 residues in the CDR3. For the CDR3, the DNA is TGTGCCAGCACTTCCGGGTCCTACAATGAGCAGTTCTTC. Its protein is CASTSGSYNEQFF.